This is a list of T cell receptor beta chains from one sample in a study of T cells after yellow fever vaccination. Each CDR3 protein is one row after TCRdb ran MiXCR on the 5' RACE reads. In the table there are 200,000 to 300,000 distinct CDR3 sequences, about 7% of which are singletons. The material was CD4+ T cells sorted from PBMCs, obtained 15 days after the yellow fever booster vaccination. The receptors originated from a young man who received the YFV17D yellow fever vaccine. CDR3s include the opening cysteine and the closing phenylalanine or tryptophan. The D gene is left open where the match is weak. For some rows the clone size is stated as once, few or many, or as a class when expanded; others skip it.

j_gene: TRBJ2-1; len: 17; abundance: few; d_gene: TRBD2; v_gene: TRBV7-2; CDR3nt: TGTGCCAGCAGCTTACTTCCTTCGGGAGGACCTTTGAATGAGCAGTTCTTC; CDR3aa: CASSLLPSGGPLNEQFF
j_gene: TRBJ2-7; len: 13; abundance: many; d_gene: -; v_gene: TRBV4-3; CDR3nt: TGCGCCAGCAGCCAAGGATTGATCTACGAGCAGTACTTC; CDR3aa: CASSQGLIYEQYF
j_gene: TRBJ2-7; len: 11; abundance: -; d_gene: -; v_gene: TRBV28; CDR3nt: TGTGCCAGCAGCCAAATTGGGCGGGGCTTCTTC; CDR3aa: CASSQIGRGFF
j_gene: TRBJ2-5; len: 15; abundance: once; d_gene: TRBD1; v_gene: TRBV4-1; CDR3nt: TGCGCCAGCAGGCCCTTCGGCAGGGGGCAAGAGACCCAGTACTTC; CDR3aa: CASRPFGRGQETQYF
j_gene: TRBJ1-3; len: 14; abundance: many; d_gene: TRBD1; v_gene: TRBV20-1; CDR3nt: TGCAGTTTCAGCACAGGGGCTTTAGGAAACACCATATATTTT; CDR3aa: CSFSTGALGNTIYF
j_gene: TRBJ1-2; len: 16; abundance: many; d_gene: TRBD1; v_gene: TRBV7-9; CDR3nt: TGTGCCAGCAGCTTAGGACAGGGGGCGCGGGACTATGGCTACACCTTC; CDR3aa: CASSLGQGARDYGYTF
j_gene: TRBJ2-3; len: 13; abundance: -; d_gene: -; v_gene: TRBV6-1; CDR3nt: TGTGCCAGCAGGAGGGAGATGGCAGATACGCAGTATTTT; CDR3aa: CASRREMADTQYF
j_gene: TRBJ2-7; len: 14; abundance: many; d_gene: -; v_gene: TRBV7-2; CDR3nt: TGTGCCAGCAGCCCTCGGGACCCCGTGAGGGAGCAGTACTTC; CDR3aa: CASSPRDPVREQYF
j_gene: TRBJ2-5; len: 14; abundance: few; d_gene: -; v_gene: TRBV5-5; CDR3nt: TGTGCCAGCAGCCCGGGGGCAGATCAAGAGACCCAGTACTTC; CDR3aa: CASSPGADQETQYF
j_gene: TRBJ2-3; len: 17; abundance: few; d_gene: TRBD2; v_gene: TRBV30; CDR3nt: TGTGCCTGGAGAGTTAGCGGGAGGGCCATGGGCTTGGATACGCAGTATTTT; CDR3aa: CAWRVSGRAMGLDTQYF
j_gene: TRBJ2-1; len: 16; abundance: -; d_gene: TRBD2; v_gene: TRBV20-1; CDR3nt: TGCAGTGCCATTAAGGGTGGGAGGGCTACATGGGGAGAGCAGTTCTTC; CDR3aa: CSAIKGGRATWGEQFF
j_gene: TRBJ2-5; len: 13; abundance: -; d_gene: -; v_gene: TRBV6-1; CDR3nt: TGTGCCAGCAAGGGTTGGGTCCAAGAGACCCAGTACTTC; CDR3aa: CASKGWVQETQYF
j_gene: TRBJ2-1; len: 14; abundance: many; d_gene: -; v_gene: TRBV5-6; CDR3nt: TGTGCCAGCTCTCAGGGAGAAGGTAAAAATGAGCAGTTCTTC; CDR3aa: CASSQGEGKNEQFF
j_gene: TRBJ2-5; len: 14; abundance: -; d_gene: -; v_gene: TRBV24-1; CDR3nt: TGTGCCACCAGCTATTCGAGGGAGAGGGAGACCCAGTACTTC; CDR3aa: CATSYSRERETQYF
j_gene: TRBJ2-1; len: 14; abundance: many; d_gene: -; v_gene: TRBV5-1; CDR3nt: TGCGCCAGCAGCTTGGGTTTAGAACCCAATGAGCAGTTCTTC; CDR3aa: CASSLGLEPNEQFF
j_gene: TRBJ2-1; len: 16; abundance: few; d_gene: TRBD2; v_gene: TRBV29-1; CDR3nt: TGCAGCGCTGAAGATCTAGCGGCTATCTCCTACAATGAGCAGTTCTTC; CDR3aa: CSAEDLAAISYNEQFF
j_gene: TRBJ2-1; len: 15; abundance: few; d_gene: TRBD2; v_gene: TRBV20-1; CDR3nt: TGCAGTGCTAGGCCTACTAGCGGGAGGGTCGGTGAGCAGTTCTTC; CDR3aa: CSARPTSGRVGEQFF
j_gene: TRBJ2-2; len: 11; abundance: many; d_gene: -; v_gene: TRBV6-2/TRBV6-3; CDR3nt: TGTGCCGCGAGAAACACCGGGGAGCTGTTTTTT; CDR3aa: CAARNTGELFF
j_gene: TRBJ2-5; len: 15; abundance: many; d_gene: -; v_gene: TRBV7-3; CDR3nt: TGTGCCAGCAGCTCCCCCTCGACAGACCAAGAGACCCAGTACTTC; CDR3aa: CASSSPSTDQETQYF
j_gene: TRBJ2-3; len: 16; abundance: many; d_gene: TRBD2; v_gene: TRBV15; CDR3nt: TGTGCCACCAGCGCCTTAGCGGGAATTTTCACAGATACGCAGTATTTT; CDR3aa: CATSALAGIFTDTQYF
j_gene: TRBJ2-1; len: 13; abundance: many; d_gene: -; v_gene: TRBV5-1; CDR3nt: TGCGCCAGCAGCTTGCCCTTTGGGCATGAGCAGTTCTTC; CDR3aa: CASSLPFGHEQFF
j_gene: TRBJ2-3; len: 16; abundance: many; d_gene: -; v_gene: TRBV11-3; CDR3nt: TGTGCCAGCAGCTTAGAAGGAGACCACCGCACAGATACGCAGTATTTT; CDR3aa: CASSLEGDHRTDTQYF
j_gene: TRBJ1-2; len: 14; abundance: few; d_gene: -; v_gene: TRBV7-8; CDR3nt: TGTGCCAGCAGCTTAGATAGCGGATTCGGTGGCTACACCTTC; CDR3aa: CASSLDSGFGGYTF
j_gene: TRBJ2-2; len: 16; abundance: -; d_gene: TRBD2; v_gene: TRBV19; CDR3nt: TGTGCCAGTAGACATAGCGGGAGGGCCAACACCGGGGAGCTGTTTTTT; CDR3aa: CASRHSGRANTGELFF
j_gene: TRBJ2-1; len: 15; abundance: many; d_gene: -; v_gene: TRBV5-1; CDR3nt: TGCGCCAGCAGCATCGCCAGGGGAGGCTACAATGAGCAGTTCTTC; CDR3aa: CASSIARGGYNEQFF
j_gene: TRBJ1-5; len: 14; abundance: many; d_gene: -; v_gene: TRBV25-1; CDR3nt: TGTGCCAGCAGTGAATTAGGCAGGGAGCAGCCCCAGCATTTT; CDR3aa: CASSELGREQPQHF
j_gene: TRBJ1-6; len: 11; abundance: -; d_gene: -; v_gene: TRBV6-6; CDR3nt: TGTGCCAGCCCGGGCCCGGCGGCCCTCCACTTT; CDR3aa: CASPGPAALHF
j_gene: TRBJ2-7; len: 14; abundance: -; d_gene: TRBD2; v_gene: TRBV7-3; CDR3nt: TGTGCCAGCAGCTTGGGGAGGGATTCGTACGAGCAGTACTTC; CDR3aa: CASSLGRDSYEQYF
j_gene: TRBJ2-7; len: 15; abundance: -; d_gene: TRBD1; v_gene: TRBV5-4; CDR3nt: TGTGCCAGCAGCACTGGTGGGACAGGGAACTACGAGCAGTACTTC; CDR3aa: CASSTGGTGNYEQYF
j_gene: TRBJ2-7; len: 16; abundance: few; d_gene: TRBD2; v_gene: TRBV7-2; CDR3nt: TGTGCCAGCAGCCCCTCCCCTAGCGGCAACTCCTACGAGCAGTACTTC; CDR3aa: CASSPSPSGNSYEQYF
j_gene: TRBJ2-3; len: 14; abundance: -; d_gene: TRBD1; v_gene: TRBV7-8; CDR3nt: TGTGCCAGCGGACCCGGGACAGGGACAGATACGCAGTATTTT; CDR3aa: CASGPGTGTDTQYF
j_gene: TRBJ2-3; len: 15; abundance: few; d_gene: TRBD2; v_gene: TRBV5-4; CDR3nt: TGTGCCAGCAGCTTGGAGGGAGGGCTAGGAGATACGCAGTATTTT; CDR3aa: CASSLEGGLGDTQYF
j_gene: TRBJ2-7; len: 12; abundance: many; d_gene: -; v_gene: TRBV20-1; CDR3nt: TGCAGTGCTAGTAGCGCACCCTACGAGCAGTACTTC; CDR3aa: CSASSAPYEQYF
j_gene: TRBJ2-1; len: 16; abundance: -; d_gene: TRBD2; v_gene: TRBV20-1; CDR3nt: TGCAGTGCCCCCCGGACTAGCGGGAGGGATTACAATGAGCAGTTCTTC; CDR3aa: CSAPRTSGRDYNEQFF
j_gene: TRBJ2-7; len: 15; abundance: few; d_gene: -; v_gene: TRBV5-5; CDR3nt: TGTGCCAGCAGCCTGCGTTTTGGGGGGGGCCACGAGCAGTACTTC; CDR3aa: CASSLRFGGGHEQYF
j_gene: TRBJ2-2; len: 16; abundance: -; d_gene: TRBD2; v_gene: TRBV18; CDR3nt: TGTGCCAGCTCACGAGGGACTAGCGGGAGCCTCGGGGAGCTGTTTTTT; CDR3aa: CASSRGTSGSLGELFF
j_gene: TRBJ1-5; len: 12; abundance: many; d_gene: -; v_gene: TRBV7-9; CDR3nt: TGTGCCAGCAGCTGGCTTCAAGGTCCCCAGCATTTT; CDR3aa: CASSWLQGPQHF
j_gene: TRBJ2-1; len: 12; abundance: -; d_gene: TRBD2; v_gene: TRBV7-6; CDR3nt: TGTGCCAGCAGCCGACTAGCCGATGAGCAGTTCTTC; CDR3aa: CASSRLADEQFF
j_gene: TRBJ2-7; len: 14; abundance: many; d_gene: -; v_gene: TRBV6-1; CDR3nt: TGTGCCAGCAGCCCAGTAGCGGCTCACTACGAGCAGTACTTC; CDR3aa: CASSPVAAHYEQYF
j_gene: TRBJ2-1; len: 16; abundance: many; d_gene: -; v_gene: TRBV5-1; CDR3nt: TGCGCCAGCAGCTCCCAGGGGGGAGGTTCCTACAATGAGCAGTTCTTC; CDR3aa: CASSSQGGGSYNEQFF
j_gene: TRBJ2-7; len: 14; abundance: -; d_gene: -; v_gene: TRBV6-1; CDR3nt: TGTGCAAGCAGTGTCGCGAAATTAACCTACGAGCAGTACTTC; CDR3aa: CASSVAKLTYEQYF
j_gene: TRBJ2-7; len: 13; abundance: -; d_gene: -; v_gene: TRBV29-1; CDR3nt: TGCAGCGTTGCCGGGACCCTGACCTACGAGCAGTACTTC; CDR3aa: CSVAGTLTYEQYF
j_gene: TRBJ1-5; len: 16; abundance: -; d_gene: TRBD1; v_gene: TRBV3-1; CDR3nt: TGTGCCAGCAGCCTATCCGGGACAGGGAGCTTGGGGCCCCAGCATTTT; CDR3aa: CASSLSGTGSLGPQHF
j_gene: TRBJ2-3; len: 14; abundance: many; d_gene: -; v_gene: TRBV20-1; CDR3nt: TGCAGTACCGATGGGGCCCCTAGCACAGATACGCAGTATTTT; CDR3aa: CSTDGAPSTDTQYF
j_gene: TRBJ2-7; len: 17; abundance: few; d_gene: TRBD2; v_gene: TRBV15; CDR3nt: TGTGCCACCAGCAGGGGAGGGACTAGCGGGAGCTCCTACGAGCAGTACTTC; CDR3aa: CATSRGGTSGSSYEQYF
j_gene: TRBJ1-6; len: 14; abundance: -; d_gene: -; v_gene: TRBV28; CDR3nt: TGTGCCAGCAGTTCCGGACAGTCCAATTCACCCCTCCACTTT; CDR3aa: CASSSGQSNSPLHF
j_gene: TRBJ2-5; len: 14; abundance: -; d_gene: -; v_gene: TRBV10-3; CDR3nt: TGTGCCATCAGTGAGTCGGGGTCACAAGAGACCCAGTGCTTC; CDR3aa: CAISESGSQETQCF
j_gene: TRBJ2-3; len: 13; abundance: few; d_gene: -; v_gene: TRBV19; CDR3nt: TGTGCCAGTAGCCCGGGACGTGCAGATACGCAGTATTTT; CDR3aa: CASSPGRADTQYF
j_gene: TRBJ1-1; len: 14; abundance: -; d_gene: -; v_gene: TRBV20-1; CDR3nt: TGCAGTGCTAGGGGGGCGGAGACGAACACTGAAGCTTTCTTT; CDR3aa: CSARGAETNTEAFF
j_gene: TRBJ1-5; len: 13; abundance: -; d_gene: -; v_gene: TRBV4-3; CDR3nt: TGCGCCAGCAGCCAAGACCCTAATCAGCCCCAGCATTTT; CDR3aa: CASSQDPNQPQHF
j_gene: TRBJ2-1; len: 16; abundance: many; d_gene: -; v_gene: TRBV5-1; CDR3nt: TGCGCCAGCAGCTTGGAAGCGGAAAGCTCCTACAATGAGCAGTTCTTC; CDR3aa: CASSLEAESSYNEQFF
j_gene: TRBJ2-7; len: 16; abundance: -; d_gene: TRBD1; v_gene: TRBV14; CDR3nt: TGTGCCAGCAGCCAAGCACGGGGACAGGGGGCTTACGAGCAGTACTTC; CDR3aa: CASSQARGQGAYEQYF
j_gene: TRBJ2-1; len: 18; abundance: few; d_gene: TRBD2; v_gene: TRBV12-3/TRBV12-4; CDR3nt: TGTGCCAGCAGTACATCAGGACTAGCGGTAAAACCCTACAATGAGCAGTTCTTC; CDR3aa: CASSTSGLAVKPYNEQFF